This T cell receptor (beta chain) was found in a study of blood T cell repertoires in COVID-19 (dated by TCRdb to the early 2020s). Study-wide context: Samples covering the acute and convalescent phases of COVID-19 were provided by collaborators in the United States, Italy and Spain. Deeply sampled blood TCRbeta repertoires from subjects exposed to, actively infected with, or recovered from COVID-19 were included in the dataset. The repertoires were released in a freely available public database meant as a resource for research on the immune response to SARS-CoV-2. HLA class I and class II types, where available, came from metadata supplied by the sample provider rather than from assay-based typing. The samples were drawn from two sources: the first 160 participants of the ongoing ImmuneRACE study, and 1,000 to 1,500 subjects contributed by 6 global collaborators. The sample metadata nearly always contained a de-identified subject ID, COVID-19 status, age in years and sex. The material from the prospective study consisted of cDNA or gDNA derived from T cells, B-cell-depleted T cells, or PBMCs.

Whole blood was collected in K2EDTA tubes by collaborating institutions according to the institutions' own protocols. Collaborator samples were shipped for TCRbeta analysis as frozen whole blood, isolated PBMCs, or DNA extracted from either sample type. Study-wide conclusions, independent of this receptor: Clinical and demographic metadata were provided uncurated, with the amount varying by source and participant.

Comments on this clone: There is no known antigen for this receptor. Base quality data are lacking; no much larger clone is found one base away.

TCRbeta CDR3 regions were amplified from genomic DNA by means of the immunoSEQ Assay, a bias-controlled multiplex PCR. The paper's data handling went like this. Within the assay, amplification of reference gene primers was used to estimate how many nucleated cells each sample contained. To quantify the absolute abundance of each unique TCRbeta CDR3 rearrangement, sequence reads were collapsed and filtered. For each sample, productive Simpson clonality was calculated by taking the square root of Simpson's diversity index across productive rearrangements. TCRdb took this table from immuneACCESS and kept in-frame rearrangements with V and J called. Such tables lack part of the clones; where checked against another copy, unresolved V genes explain under half of the gap, and the rest is unexplained. V and J calls and clone size are those listed in that table; D and trimming were worked out from the DNA. In this sample the table shows about 86,000 clones, about 85% of which occur a single time. Of the sample, 3% to 3.5% falls within the top ten clones.

This TCR derives from a man aged 45-65 years with acute or convalescent COVID-19. The source material was peripheral blood.

The DNA sequence is as follows: TGCGCCAGCAGTGATCGACAGGACGGTGGCTACACCTTC. It translates as CASSDRQDGGYTF. The chain is assembled from TRBV10-1 and TRBJ1-2, with a tentative D gene TRBD1 over 6 matching bases. CDR1 and CDR2, per the germline V gene (reference sequence), are WNHNN and SYGVQD. V was cut back by 3 bases and J by 7 bases, leaving a gap of 12 bases between them. The CDR3 goes from the cysteine to the phenylalanine over 13 residues. Here the CDR3 DNA is all that survives: 39 bases in frame from base 1.